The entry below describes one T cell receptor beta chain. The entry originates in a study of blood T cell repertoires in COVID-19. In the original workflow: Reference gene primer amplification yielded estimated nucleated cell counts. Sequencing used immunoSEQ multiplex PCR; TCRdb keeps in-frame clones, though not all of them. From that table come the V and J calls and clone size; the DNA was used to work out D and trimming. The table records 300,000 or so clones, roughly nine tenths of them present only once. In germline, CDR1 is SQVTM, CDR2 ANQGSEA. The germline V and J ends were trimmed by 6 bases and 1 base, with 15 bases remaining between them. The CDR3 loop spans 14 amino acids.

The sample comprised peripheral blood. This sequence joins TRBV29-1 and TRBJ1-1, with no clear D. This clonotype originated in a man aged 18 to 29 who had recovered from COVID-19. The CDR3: CSVHTHKTNTEAFF. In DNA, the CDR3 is TGCAGCGTCCACACACATAAAACGAACACTGAAGCTTTCTTT.